The rows below give T cell receptor beta chains drawn from one sample of a study of vaccination and CD4 T cells after COVID-19. These receptors' targets are unknown. TCRdb analysed the PCR reads with MiXCR anew, one entry per CDR3 protein. The sample carries about 6,000 distinct CDR3 sequences, around 50% recorded once. Sequencing used CD4+ T cells from blood, cultured in vitro. Every receptor here comes from a human donor in good health. The CDR3 runs from the conserved cysteine through the conserved F or W. A D gene is named only where the DNA matches it firmly. Clone size is not always given. Where it is, it says once, few, many or a class for expanded clones.

v_gene	j_gene	abundance	d_gene	CDR3aa	CDR3nt
TRBV19	TRBJ1-2	.	TRBD1	CASSRVRTGGGYGYTF	TGTGCCAGTAGTAGAGTGAGGACAGGCGGAGGCTATGGCTACACCTTC
TRBV25-1	TRBJ2-3	.	.	CASSEYGTFTDTQYF	TGTGCCAGCAGTGAATACGGGACTTTCACAGATACGCAGTATTTT
TRBV9	TRBJ1-2	.	TRBD1	CASSVATGGDYGYTF	TGTGCCAGCAGCGTAGCGACAGGGGGCGACTATGGCTACACCTTC
TRBV27	TRBJ1-2	once	.	CASSLSPLPGALYGYTF	TGTGCCAGCAGTTTATCACCCCTCCCGGGGGCCCTCTATGGCTACACCTTC
TRBV20-1	TRBJ1-5	.	.	CSAIGAEGYSNQPQHF	TGCAGTGCTATTGGGGCCGAGGGTTATAGCAATCAGCCCCAGCATTTT
TRBV5-1	TRBJ2-7	.	.	CASSFGSSKYEQYF	TGCGCCAGCAGCTTCGGGAGTTCGAAGTACGAGCAGTACTTC
TRBV20-1	TRBJ1-2	.	.	CSARDHAELILGGYTF	TGCAGTGCTAGAGATCATGCAGAATTGATTTTAGGGGGCTACACCTTC
TRBV15	TRBJ2-2	.	.	CATSSERTGELFF	TGTGCCACCAGCAGCGAGAGAACCGGGGAGCTGTTTTTT
TRBV2	TRBJ2-3	.	.	CASSGLTVISTDTQYF	TGTGCCAGCAGTGGACTGACAGTTATAAGCACAGATACGCAGTATTTT
TRBV19	TRBJ1-2	.	.	CASSLANYGYTF	TGTGCCAGTAGTCTAGCTAACTATGGCTACACCTTC
TRBV6-2/TRBV6-3	TRBJ2-1	.	.	CASSYGRNNNEQFF	TGTGCCAGCAGTTATGGGCGGAATAACAATGAGCAGTTCTTC
TRBV7-6	TRBJ2-3	.	.	CASSPAGASDTQYF	TGTGCCAGCAGCCCGGCGGGGGCCTCGGATACGCAGTATTTT
TRBV6-5	TRBJ2-3	few	.	CASSYLAEDTQYF	TGTGCCAGCAGTTACTTGGCGGAAGATACGCAGTATTTT
TRBV29-1	TRBJ2-3	.	.	CSVVRGSTDTQYF	TGCAGCGTTGTAAGGGGTAGCACAGATACGCAGTATTTT
TRBV24-1	TRBJ2-3	few	TRBD1	CATSAGGPDTQYF	TGTGCCACCAGTGCAGGGGGTCCAGATACGCAGTATTTT
TRBV9	TRBJ1-2	once	.	CASSGPTAGYTF	TGTGCCAGCAGCGGTCCGACAGCGGGCTACACCTTC
TRBV21-1	TRBJ2-1	.	.	CASSKGQGPAPSSYNEQFF	TGTGCCAGCAGCAAGGGACAGGGGCCAGCCCCGAGCTCCTACAATGAGCAGTTCTTC
TRBV7-9	TRBJ1-5	few	.	CASSLNTGSGNQPQHF	TGTGCCAGCAGCTTAAATACAGGGTCAGGCAATCAGCCCCAGCATTTT
TRBV7-9	TRBJ2-7	.	TRBD1	CASSTRQGAFHEQYF	TGTGCCAGCAGCACCCGACAGGGGGCTTTCCACGAGCAGTACTTC
TRBV7-2	TRBJ1-1	few	.	CASSSGPGNTEAFF	TGTGCCAGCAGCTCGGGCCCCGGGAACACTGAAGCTTTCTTT
TRBV7-2	TRBJ2-7	.	TRBD1	CASSLTGTGTTYEQYF	TGTGCCAGCAGCCTGACCGGGACAGGGACCACCTACGAGCAGTACTTC
TRBV5-4	TRBJ2-7	.	TRBD2	CASSSLAGGSYEQYF	TGTGCCAGCAGCTCACTAGCGGGCGGAAGTTACGAGCAGTACTTC
TRBV7-9	TRBJ2-3	.	TRBD2	CASSRGLAGVSDTQYF	TGTGCCAGCAGTCGCGGACTAGCGGGAGTGTCAGATACGCAGTATTTT
TRBV5-1	TRBJ2-7	.	.	CASSLQGRRVAAGEQYF	TGCGCCAGCAGCTTGCAGGGGAGGCGTGTGGCGGCGGGCGAGCAGTACTTC
TRBV20-1	TRBJ1-5	.	TRBD1	CSASRGDSNQPQHF	TGCAGTGCCAGCAGGGGGGATAGCAATCAGCCCCAGCATTTT